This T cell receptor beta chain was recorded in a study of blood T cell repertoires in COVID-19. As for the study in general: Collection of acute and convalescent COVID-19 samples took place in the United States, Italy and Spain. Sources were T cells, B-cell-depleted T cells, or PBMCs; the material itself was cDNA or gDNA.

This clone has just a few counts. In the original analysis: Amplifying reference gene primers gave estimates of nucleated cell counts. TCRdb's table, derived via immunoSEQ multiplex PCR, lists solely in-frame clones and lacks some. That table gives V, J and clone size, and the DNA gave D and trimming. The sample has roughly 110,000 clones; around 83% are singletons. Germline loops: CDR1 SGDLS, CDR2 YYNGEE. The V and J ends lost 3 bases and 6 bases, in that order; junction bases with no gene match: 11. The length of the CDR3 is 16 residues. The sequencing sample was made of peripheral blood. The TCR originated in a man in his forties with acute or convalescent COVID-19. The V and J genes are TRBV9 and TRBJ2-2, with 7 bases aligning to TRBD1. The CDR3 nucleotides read TGTGCCAGCAGCGCCCCCCTCGGGACAGAAGCCGGGGAGCTGTTTTTT. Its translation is CASSAPLGTEAGELFF.